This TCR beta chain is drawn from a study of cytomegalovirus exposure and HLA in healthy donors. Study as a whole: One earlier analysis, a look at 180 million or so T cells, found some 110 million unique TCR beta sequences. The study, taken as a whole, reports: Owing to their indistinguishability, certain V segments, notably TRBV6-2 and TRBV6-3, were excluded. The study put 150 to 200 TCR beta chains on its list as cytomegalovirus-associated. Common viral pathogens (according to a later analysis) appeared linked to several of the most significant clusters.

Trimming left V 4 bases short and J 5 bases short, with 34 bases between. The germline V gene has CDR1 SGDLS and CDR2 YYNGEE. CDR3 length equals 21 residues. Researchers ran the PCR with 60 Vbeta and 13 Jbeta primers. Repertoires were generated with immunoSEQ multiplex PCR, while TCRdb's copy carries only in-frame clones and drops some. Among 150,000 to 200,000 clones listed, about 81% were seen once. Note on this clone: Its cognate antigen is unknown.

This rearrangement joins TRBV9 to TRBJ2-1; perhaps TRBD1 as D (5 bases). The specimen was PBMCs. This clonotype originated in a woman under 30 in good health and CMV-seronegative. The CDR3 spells CASSSPKGRQGRFRNNNEQFF. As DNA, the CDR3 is TGTGCCAGCAGCTCCCCGAAGGGTAGGCAGGGTCGGTTCCGTAATAACAATGAGCAGTTCTTC.